The present T cell receptor beta chain was sequenced within a study of T cell repertoires in cytomegalovirus infection. TCRdb reanalysed the reads using MiXCR and keeps one entry per CDR3 protein. Here the sample spans around 900,000 distinct CDR3 sequences, around 30% being singletons. About this clonotype itself: Its antigen is undetermined. Its ends do not fully match the called genes, so a read error is possible.

The starting material was cultured CD8+ T cells from PBMCs, obtained from culture after CMV antigen stimulation. The receptor was isolated from a human donor in good health (CMV status not recorded). Some clones in this sample may be carry-over from other donors' samples.

CDR3: CASSLGTGLLIPF. CDR3 nucleotide sequence: TGTGCCAGCAGTCTCGGGACAGGGCTCCTAATCCCCTTC. The chain uses TRBV12-3 or TRBV12-4 and TRBJ1-2, with 9 bases matching TRBD1. The CDR3 covers 13 residues.